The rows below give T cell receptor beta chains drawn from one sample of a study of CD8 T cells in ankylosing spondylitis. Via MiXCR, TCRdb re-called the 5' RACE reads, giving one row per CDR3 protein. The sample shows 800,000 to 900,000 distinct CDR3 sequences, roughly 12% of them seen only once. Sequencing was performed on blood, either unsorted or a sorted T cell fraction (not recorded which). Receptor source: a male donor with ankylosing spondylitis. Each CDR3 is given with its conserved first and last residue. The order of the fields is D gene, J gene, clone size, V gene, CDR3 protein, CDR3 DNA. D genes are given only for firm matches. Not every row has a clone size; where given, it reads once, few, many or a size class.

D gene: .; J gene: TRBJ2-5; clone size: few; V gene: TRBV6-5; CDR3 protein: CASSYSGTRGETQYF; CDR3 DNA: TGTGCCAGCAGTTACTCCGGGACTCGGGGAGAGACCCAGTACTTC
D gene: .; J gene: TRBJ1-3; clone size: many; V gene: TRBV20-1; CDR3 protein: CSARVRNTIYF; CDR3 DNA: TGCAGTGCTAGAGTAAGAAACACCATATATTTT
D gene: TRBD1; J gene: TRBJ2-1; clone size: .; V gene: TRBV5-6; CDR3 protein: CASSGLGTGAYNEQFF; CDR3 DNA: TGTGCCAGCAGCGGCCTTGGGACAGGGGCGTACAATGAGCAGTTCTTC
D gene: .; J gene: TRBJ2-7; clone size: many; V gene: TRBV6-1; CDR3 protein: CASSPNGGYEQYF; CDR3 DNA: TGTGCCAGCAGCCCAAACGGGGGCTACGAGCAGTACTTC
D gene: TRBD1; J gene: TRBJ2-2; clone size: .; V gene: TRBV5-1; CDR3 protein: CASSGGQGLLSSGELFF; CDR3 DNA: TGCGCCAGCAGCGGGGGACAGGGGCTTCTCTCTTCCGGGGAGCTGTTTTTT
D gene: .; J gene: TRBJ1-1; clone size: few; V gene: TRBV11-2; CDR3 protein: CASSTGTFAGAEAFF; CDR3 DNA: TGTGCCAGCAGCACCGGGACATTCGCAGGGGCTGAAGCTTTCTTT
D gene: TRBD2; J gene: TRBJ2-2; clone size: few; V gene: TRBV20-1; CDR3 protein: CSARAWTSARGELFF; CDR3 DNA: TGCAGTGCTAGAGCCTGGACTAGCGCCCGAGGGGAGCTGTTTTTT
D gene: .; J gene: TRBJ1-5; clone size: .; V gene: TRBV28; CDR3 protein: CASSPRQSRQPQHF; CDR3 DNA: TGTGCCAGCAGTCCACGACAGTCTAGACAGCCCCAGCATTTT
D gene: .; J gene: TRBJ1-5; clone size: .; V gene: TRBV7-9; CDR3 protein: CASSMGLLQPQHF; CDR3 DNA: TGTGCCAGCAGCATGGGACTACTTCAGCCCCAGCATTTT
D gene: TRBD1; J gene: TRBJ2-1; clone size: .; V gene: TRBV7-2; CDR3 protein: CASSSRDSQYNEQFF; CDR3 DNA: TGTGCCAGCAGCTCGAGGGACAGCCAATACAATGAGCAGTTCTTC
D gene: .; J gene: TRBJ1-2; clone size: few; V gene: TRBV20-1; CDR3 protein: CSARSQGTNYGYTF; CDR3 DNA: TGCAGTGCTAGAAGCCAGGGGACCAACTATGGCTACACCTTC
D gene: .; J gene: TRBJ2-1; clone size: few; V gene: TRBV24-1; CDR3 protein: CATSDPDGASSYNEQFF; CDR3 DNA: TGTGCCACCAGTGATCCGGACGGTGCGAGCTCCTACAATGAGCAGTTCTTC
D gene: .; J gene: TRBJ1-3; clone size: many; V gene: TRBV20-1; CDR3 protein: CSARPRLSTGNTIYF; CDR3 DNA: TGCAGTGCTAGACCCAGACTCAGTACGGGAAACACCATATATTTT
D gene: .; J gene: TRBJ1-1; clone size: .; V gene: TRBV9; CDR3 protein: CASSPDGTYTEAFF; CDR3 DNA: TGTGCCAGCAGCCCGGACGGGACCTACACTGAAGCTTTCTTT
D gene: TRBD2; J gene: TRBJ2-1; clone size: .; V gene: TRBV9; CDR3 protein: CASTRLAGGEQFF; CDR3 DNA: TGTGCCAGCACCCGACTAGCGGGAGGTGAGCAGTTCTTC
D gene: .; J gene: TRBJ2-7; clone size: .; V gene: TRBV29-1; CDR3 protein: CSVGGGAGISYEQYF; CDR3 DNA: TGCAGCGTGGGGGGCGGAGCGGGGATCTCCTACGAGCAGTACTTC
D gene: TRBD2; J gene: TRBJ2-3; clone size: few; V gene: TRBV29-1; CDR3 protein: CSATSGRTDTQYF; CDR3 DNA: TGCAGCGCTACTAGCGGGAGGACAGATACGCAGTATTTT
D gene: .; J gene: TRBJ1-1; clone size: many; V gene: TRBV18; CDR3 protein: CASSPPSRLDTEAFF; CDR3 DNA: TGTGCCAGCTCACCCCCGAGCAGGTTGGACACTGAAGCTTTCTTT
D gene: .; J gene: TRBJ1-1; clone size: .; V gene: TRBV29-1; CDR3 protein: CSVGKTNTEAFF; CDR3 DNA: TGCAGCGTCGGAAAAACGAACACTGAAGCTTTCTTT
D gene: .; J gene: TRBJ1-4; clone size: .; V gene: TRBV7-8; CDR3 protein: CASSIGRIYNEKLFF; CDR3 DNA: TGTGCCAGCAGCATAGGACGGATTTATAATGAAAAACTGTTTTTT
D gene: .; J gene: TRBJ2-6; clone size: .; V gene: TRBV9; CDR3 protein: CASSVGSSPGANVLTF; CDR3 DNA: TGTGCCAGCAGCGTAGGAAGTAGTCCTGGGGCCAACGTCCTGACTTTC
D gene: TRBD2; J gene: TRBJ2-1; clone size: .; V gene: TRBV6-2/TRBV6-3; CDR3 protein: CASSRRLAGGDNEQFF; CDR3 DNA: TGTGCCAGCAGCCGTCGGTTGGCGGGAGGAGACAATGAGCAGTTCTTC
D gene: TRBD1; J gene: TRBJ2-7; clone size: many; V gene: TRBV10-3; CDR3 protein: CATTGDLLYEQYF; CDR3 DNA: TGTGCCACTACAGGGGACCTTCTCTACGAGCAGTACTTC
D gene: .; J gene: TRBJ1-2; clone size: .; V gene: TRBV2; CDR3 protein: CASSEGLRDGYTF; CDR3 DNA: TGTGCCAGCAGTGAAGGGTTGAGGGATGGCTACACCTTC
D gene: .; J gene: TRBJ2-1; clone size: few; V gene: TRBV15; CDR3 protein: CATSRERYEQFF; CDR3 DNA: TGTGCCACCAGCAGAGAACGGTATGAGCAGTTCTTC
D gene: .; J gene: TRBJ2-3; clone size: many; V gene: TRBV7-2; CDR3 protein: CASSVRGLTDTQYF; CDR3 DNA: TGTGCCAGCAGCGTCCGGGGCCTAACAGATACGCAGTATTTT
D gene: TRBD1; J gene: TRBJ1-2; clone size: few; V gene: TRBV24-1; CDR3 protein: CATQRTGGNYGYTF; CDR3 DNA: TGTGCCACCCAACGGACAGGGGGCAACTATGGCTACACCTTC
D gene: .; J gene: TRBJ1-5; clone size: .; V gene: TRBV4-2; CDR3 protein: CASSQDGVMRQPQHF; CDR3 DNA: TGTGCCAGCAGCCAAGATGGGGTAATGCGACAGCCCCAGCATTTT
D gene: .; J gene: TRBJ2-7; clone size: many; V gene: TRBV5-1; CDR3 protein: CASSLVQGYYEQYF; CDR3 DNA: TGCGCCAGCAGCTTGGTACAGGGTTACTACGAGCAGTACTTC
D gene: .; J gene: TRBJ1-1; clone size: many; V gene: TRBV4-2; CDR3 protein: CASSQDLGDRLAFF; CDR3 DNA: TGTGCCAGCAGCCAAGATTTAGGGGACCGGCTTGCTTTCTTT